The rows below give T cell receptor beta chains drawn from one sample of a study of regulatory T cells in long-lasting Graves disease. A single record per CDR3 protein comes from TCRdb applying MiXCR to the multiplex PCR reads. The repertoire includes roughly 610,000 distinct CDR3 sequences, around 15% of them detected once, and around a sixth sits in the top ten. The same sample was also studied in work on T cells in Graves' hyperthyroidism and ophthalmopathy.

Sequences were derived from peripheral blood mononuclear cells (PBMCs), sampled at new diagnosis, from a patient treated with antithyroid drugs. The receptors originated from a woman in her 30s with Graves disease. Each CDR3 is given with its conserved first and last residue. D genes are given only for firm matches. Size is stated for part of the rows, as once, few or many counts, or as a class when the clone is expanded.

D: NA
J: TRBJ2-7
V: TRBV15
size: many
CDR3: CATSSQTRDIGYEQYF
DNA: TGTGCCACCAGCAGTCAGACCAGGGATATAGGCTACGAGCAGTACTTC

D: NA
J: TRBJ2-3
V: TRBV5-1
size: many
CDR3: CASGPTGTDTQYF
DNA: TGCGCCAGCGGCCCTACAGGGACAGATACGCAGTATTTT

D: NA
J: TRBJ1-5
V: TRBV28
size: many
CDR3: CASSLGSRGNQPQHF
DNA: TGTGCCAGCAGTTTAGGGTCAAGGGGCAATCAGCCCCAGCATTTT

D: NA
J: TRBJ2-2
V: TRBV2
size: few
CDR3: CASIGSNTGELFF
DNA: TGTGCCAGCATAGGGTCGAACACCGGGGAGCTGTTTTTT

D: NA
J: TRBJ2-7
V: TRBV20-1
size: few
CDR3: CSASRDSLHYEQYF
DNA: TGCAGTGCTTCACGAGACAGCCTACACTACGAGCAGTACTTC

D: NA
J: TRBJ1-4
V: TRBV7-9
size: few
CDR3: CASRTVGGNEKLFF
DNA: TGTGCCAGCAGGACAGTGGGGGGTAATGAAAAACTGTTTTTT

D: TRBD1
J: TRBJ2-1
V: TRBV18
size: NA
CDR3: CASSADRGRRIF
DNA: TGTGCCAGCTCAGCGGACAGGGGGCGCCGGATCTTC

D: NA
J: TRBJ1-3
V: TRBV6-1
size: many
CDR3: CASSPEAYSGNTIYF
DNA: TGTGCCAGCAGTCCGGAGGCATACTCTGGAAACACCATATATTTT

D: NA
J: TRBJ2-5
V: TRBV14
size: many
CDR3: CASSQDRNREWETQYF
DNA: TGTGCCAGCAGCCAAGATCGCAACAGGGAATGGGAGACCCAGTACTTC

D: NA
J: TRBJ2-1
V: TRBV7-2
size: many
CDR3: CASSLARLAGSYNEQFF
DNA: TGTGCCAGCAGCTTAGCGAGGCTAGCCGGTTCCTACAATGAGCAGTTCTTC

D: NA
J: TRBJ2-5
V: TRBV20-1
size: many
CDR3: CSARDWGNHAETQYF
DNA: TGCAGTGCTAGAGATTGGGGGAACCATGCAGAGACCCAGTACTTC

D: NA
J: TRBJ1-1
V: TRBV9
size: many
CDR3: CASGGGVLNTEAFF
DNA: TGTGCCAGCGGGGGGGGGGTTCTGAACACTGAAGCTTTCTTT

D: TRBD2
J: TRBJ2-1
V: TRBV3-1
size: NA
CDR3: CASSHPRLANEQFF
DNA: TGTGCCAGCAGCCACCCGCGACTAGCAAATGAGCAGTTCTTC

D: TRBD1
J: TRBJ1-5
V: TRBV5-1
size: few
CDR3: CASSPGTGLQPQHF
DNA: TGCGCCAGCAGTCCCGGGACAGGGCTCCAGCCCCAGCATTTT

D: TRBD2
J: TRBJ2-1
V: TRBV9
size: NA
CDR3: CASSSYPPREYNEQFF
DNA: TGTGCCAGCAGCTCATATCCCCCGCGGGAGTACAATGAGCAGTTCTTC

D: TRBD1
J: TRBJ2-5
V: TRBV12-3/TRBV12-4
size: many
CDR3: CASSFLGQGVQETQYF
DNA: TGTGCCAGCAGTTTTTTGGGACAGGGGGTGCAAGAGACCCAGTACTTC

D: TRBD1
J: TRBJ2-1
V: TRBV27
size: NA
CDR3: CASRPGQGAGEQFF
DNA: TGTGCCAGCAGACCGGGACAGGGGGCAGGTGAGCAGTTCTTC

D: TRBD2
J: TRBJ2-5
V: TRBV30
size: NA
CDR3: CAWSLIGERTSTKQETQYF
DNA: TGTGCCTGGAGTTTGATAGGGGAACGGACTAGCACCAAGCAAGAGACCCAGTACTTC

D: NA
J: TRBJ1-5
V: TRBV7-2
size: NA
CDR3: CASSFAGLNQPQHF
DNA: TGTGCCAGCAGCTTTGCGGGATTAAATCAGCCCCAGCATTTT

D: NA
J: TRBJ1-1
V: TRBV5-1
size: many
CDR3: CASSPRAREFENTEAFF
DNA: TGCGCCAGCAGCCCCCGGGCCCGAGAATTTGAGAACACTGAAGCTTTCTTT

D: NA
J: TRBJ2-1
V: TRBV25-1
size: NA
CDR3: CASSQIGAGYNEQFF
DNA: TGTGCCAGCAGTCAGATAGGGGCGGGTTACAATGAGCAGTTCTTC

D: NA
J: TRBJ1-2
V: TRBV28
size: NA
CDR3: CASSLYLDSNYGYTF
DNA: TGTGCCAGCAGCTTGTACCTTGATTCCAACTATGGCTACACCTTC

D: TRBD2
J: TRBJ2-7
V: TRBV7-2
size: many
CDR3: CASSPSGRPSYEQYF
DNA: TGTGCCAGCAGCCCAAGCGGGAGGCCCTCCTACGAGCAGTACTTC

D: NA
J: TRBJ2-5
V: TRBV2
size: many
CDR3: CASSERTARETQYF
DNA: TGTGCCAGCAGTGAAAGGACCGCACGAGAGACCCAGTACTTC

D: NA
J: TRBJ2-1
V: TRBV12-3/TRBV12-4
size: many
CDR3: CASRPRDHGVYNEQFF
DNA: TGTGCCAGCAGACCTCGGGACCACGGGGTCTACAATGAGCAGTTCTTC

D: TRBD1
J: TRBJ1-2
V: TRBV27
size: many
CDR3: CASKGEGGRVLHGYTF
DNA: TGTGCCAGCAAGGGGGAAGGGGGCAGGGTCCTACATGGCTACACCTTC

D: NA
J: TRBJ2-7
V: TRBV28
size: many
CDR3: CASPQGEQYF
DNA: TGTGCCAGCCCCCAGGGCGAGCAGTACTTC

D: NA
J: TRBJ2-5
V: TRBV24-1
size: once
CDR3: CATSDPSGMVETQYF
DNA: TGTGCCACCAGTGATCCTTCGGGTATGGTAGAGACCCAGTACTTC